This passage covers 24 T cell receptor beta chains from one sample sequenced in a study of regulatory T cells in long-lasting Graves disease (dated by TCRdb to the early 2020s). The time point label corresponds to: newly diagnosed GD, antithyroid drugs for less than 3 months. For both TCR sequencing and RNA sequencing, RNA was extracted from PBMCs in TRIzol. Libraries came from multiplex PCR. Sequenced using an Illumina HiSeq 4000. iRepertoire HTBI primers and Arm-PCR amplification of CDR3 regions were used to construct TCR beta libraries. TCRdb trimmed the raw reads at Q25, called clones with MiXCR and kept productive beta chains. Entries are consolidated by CDR3 protein sequence, retaining the most common genes and DNA. Present in this sample are approximately 470,000 distinct CDR3 sequences, around 15% of which were seen just once. 12% of the sample is taken by the ten largest. These data also formed part of another study, on T cells in Graves' hyperthyroidism and ophthalmopathy.

This sample comprised peripheral blood mononuclear cells (PBMCs), obtained at new diagnosis, from a patient treated with antithyroid drugs. These TCRs come from a man aged 35 to 55 with Graves disease. Donor details come from another sample of the same person, matched by shared clones.

Here the CDR3 DNA reads TGTGCCAGCAGGTGGAATCCGGGAGGGCACAATGAGCAGTTCTTC. It is translated as CASRWNPGGHNEQFF. The chain has TRBV6-2 or TRBV6-3 and TRBJ2-1; 8 positions match TRBD2. The length of the CDR3 is 15 residues. Germline CDR1 MNHEY, CDR2 SVGEGT. The J segment lost 5 bases and the V segment lost 6 bases, leaving 9 bases of the junction unmatched.

This clonotype was counted between two and nine times. The chain recombines TRBV19 with TRBJ2-7, with D tentatively TRBD1 (6 bases). Germline loops: CDR1 LNHDA, CDR2 SQIVND (reference sequence). The CDR3 is 13 residues long. V was shortened by 0 bases and J by 3 bases, with 6 bases between the two germline ends. The CDR3 DNA reads TGTGCCAGTAGTATAGAAGGGGGCTACGAGCAGTACTTC. Amino acids: CASSIEGGYEQYF.

The genes are TRBV2 and TRBJ2-5; TRBD1 is a possible D gene (6 bases). Germline CDR1 and CDR2: SNHLY and FYNNEI. The CDR3 is made up of 15 amino acids. V dropped 2 bases and J dropped 2 bases, with 12 bases sitting between them. CDR3 protein: CASSERGREQETQYF. The CDR3 region has the DNA TGTGCCAGCAGTGAAAGGGGGAGAGAACAAGAGACCCAGTACTTC.

This clonotype has at least ten counts. The V gene is TRBV7-2, the J gene TRBJ2-3; TRBD1 is a possible D gene (6 bases). The length of the CDR3 is 14 residues. Germline V gene data show CDR1 as SGHTA and CDR2 as FQGNSA. The V gene lost 3 bases and the J gene lost 1 base, with 8 bases spanning the gap. Written as DNA, the CDR3 is TGTGCCAGCAGCTTGGGGGCCCGCACAGATACGCAGTATTTT. Translation: CASSLGARTDTQYF.

This clonotype was observed many times. This chain joins TRBV6-1 and TRBJ2-1; the D is unclear. The length of the CDR3 is 15 residues. Germline values: CDR1 MNHNS, CDR2 SASEGT. V gave up 6 bases and J gave up 1 base, with 13 bases separating them. The DNA of the CDR3 is TGTGCCAGCAGCCACCTAGAAAGATCCTACAATGAGCAGTTCTTC. Its translation: CASSHLERSYNEQFF.

This clonotype was observed many times. The chain carries TRBV5-1 and TRBJ1-1, with unresolved D. V was trimmed by 4 bases and J by 4 bases, leaving 14 bases between them. This CDR3 region has 14 residues. Germline-derived CDR1 and CDR2 are SGHRS and YFSETQ. The CDR3 DNA sequence: TGCGCCAGCAGCATTGGCCCGGCGGGCACTGAAGCTTTCTTT. Its protein product is CASSIGPAGTEAFF.

Remarks on this clonotype: This may come from a read error, since a much larger clone is one base off. The chain joins TRBV20-1 to TRBJ2-1, with D uncertain. The CDR3 has 13 residues. The V gene's germline CDR1 is DFQATT and CDR2 SNEGSKA (reference sequence). The CDR3 DNA follows: TGCAGTGCTAGACAGCCGGACGTCCGTGAGCAGCTCTTC. Protein sequence: CSARQPDVREQLF.

The sample holds a few counts of this clonotype. J is TRBJ1-2 and V is TRBV28, with a tentative D call TRBD1 (5 bases). V was pared by 4 bases and J by 4 bases, with 16 bases between. The CDR3 is 15 residues long. In germline, CDR1 is MDHEN, CDR2 SYDVKM. The CDR3 DNA reads as TGTGCCAGCAGTTCCCATTGGGGGGTCAGCTATGGCTACACCTTC. It is translated as CASSSHWGVSYGYTF.

This clonotype has only one observation. The chain links TRBV6-6 to TRBJ1-3, with D uncertain. Germline V gene sequence: CDR1 MNHNY, CDR2 SVGAGI (reference sequence). The CDR3 is 15 amino acids. Trimming took 0 bases from V and 1 from J, leaving 7 bases between them. CDR3 sequence (DNA): TGTGCCAGCAGTTACTCGACCAGGTCTGGAAACACCATATATTTT. Translated, it gives CASSYSTRSGNTIYF.

This clonotype appeared once. The chain links TRBV14 to TRBJ1-2; D gene unclear. The germline gives CDR1 SGHDN, CDR2 FVKESK. Trimming removed 1 base at V and 0 bases at J, with 3 bases between. There are 13 residues in the CDR3. Here the CDR3 DNA reads TGTGCCAGCAGCCAAGTTACTAACTATGGCTACACCTTC. It yields the protein CASSQVTNYGYTF.

The rearrangement joins TRBV28 to TRBJ1-1; no reliable D call. Germline lookup yields CDR1 MDHEN and CDR2 SYDVKM. The CDR3 covers 14 residues. Between the trimmed V and J ends, which lost 5 bases and 1 base, there was a span of 11 bases. CDR3 nucleotides: TGTGCCAGCAGTGCACAGATGGGGAACACTGAAGCTTTCTTT. Translation: CASSAQMGNTEAFF.

This clonotype has only a few counts. V usage is TRBV4-2 and J usage is TRBJ2-7; the match to TRBD1 covers 7 bases. The CDR3 is 20 amino acids. CDR1 and CDR2 from the germline V gene are LGHNA and YNFKEQ. V lost 4 bases and J lost 6; bases outside the gene matches: 27. The CDR3 loop reads CASSPFRQGQIGTQATEQYF. In DNA, the CDR3 is TGTGCCAGCAGCCCATTCCGACAGGGTCAAATAGGAACTCAAGCAACCGAGCAGTACTTC.

This clonotype has a single count. Being one base from a much bigger clone, this may be a read error. This rearrangement joins TRBV30 to TRBJ2-1, with D perhaps matching TRBD2 (6 bases). Germline V gene lookup returns CDR1 GTSNPN and CDR2 SVGIG (reference sequence). This CDR3 has 17 amino acids. The V and J ends lost 1 base and 2 bases respectively, with 18 bases between them. The CDR3 region has the DNA TGTGCCTGGAGTGGTAGGGGCACGGGAGAGGCCTACAATGAGCAGTTCTTC. It is translated as CAWSGRGTGEAYNEQFF.

The rearrangement uses TRBV7-6 and TRBJ2-2; 8 bases fit TRBD1. The CDR3 sequence is 15 residues long. Unmatched junction bases numbered 5, after V lost 4 bases and J lost 4 bases. From germline, CDR1 is SGHVS and CDR2 FNYEAQ. CDR3 amino acids: CASSSQGVATGELFF. In DNA, the CDR3 is TGTGCCAGCAGCTCACAGGGGGTAGCCACCGGGGAGCTGTTTTTT. Together with reference TRBV7-6 and TRBJ2-2, the CDR3 gives the full variable domain: GAGVSQSPRYKVTKRGQDVALRCDPISGHVSLYWYRQALGQGPEFLTYFNYEAQQDKSGLPNDRFSAERPEGSISTLTIQRTEQRDSAMYRCASSSQGVATGELFFGEGSRLTVL.

This clonotype has ten or more counts. V gene TRBV2 combines with J gene TRBJ2-3; D gene ambiguous. The germline V gene encodes CDR1 SNHLY and CDR2 FYNNEI. This CDR3 contains 14 residues. V lost 1 base, J lost 4 bases, and 9 bases lay in between. The CDR3 nucleotides read TGTGCCAGCAGTGAAGAGTTTGGTTCAGATACGCAGTATTTT. Encoded protein: CASSEEFGSDTQYF.

In its sample, this clonotype was seen many times. The chain joins TRBV2 to TRBJ2-2; D is unclear. The ends were cut back, 7 bases at V and 0 bases at J, with 9 bases in the middle. This CDR3 region has 14 residues. Germline V gives CDR1 SNHLY, CDR2 FYNNEI. The CDR3 DNA follows: TGTGCCAGCATCGCCAGGACGAACACCGGGGAGCTGTTTTTT. Translating gives CASIARTNTGELFF.

V gene TRBV7-9 combines with J gene TRBJ2-1; the match to TRBD2 covers 13 bases. Germline V gene lookup returns CDR1 SEHNR and CDR2 FQNEAQ (reference sequence). The CDR3 covers 17 residues. The ends lost 6 bases at V and 12 bases at J; junction bases unmatched: 17. This CDR3 reads CASRRTSGRAPRVGQFF. CDR3 coding DNA: TGTGCCAGCAGGCGAACTAGCGGGAGGGCCCCTAGGGTGGGGCAGTTCTTC.

Points on this clonotype: A clone one base away is much larger, so this may be a read error. The J gene is TRBJ1-5, the V gene TRBV6-5; the D gene is possibly TRBD1 (6 bases). V lost 4 bases and J 5 bases, leaving 18 bases between the germline ends. Germline CDR1 MNHEY, CDR2 SVGAGI. CDR3 length: 16 residues. Here the CDR3 DNA reads TGTGCCAGCAGTTTCCCCGGGGGCATGAGCGATCAGCCCCAGCATTTT. Encoded protein: CASSFPGGMSDQPQHF.

This clonotype has at least ten counts. J is TRBJ2-1 and V is TRBV6-1; 10 nucleotides align to TRBD2. The CDR3 totals 12 residues. Trimming at V came to 6 bases and at J to 7 bases, leaving 0 bases not matched to a gene. CDR1 is MNHNS, CDR2 SASEGT, per germline. CDR3 DNA sequence: TGTGCCAGCAGGGGACTAGCGAATGAGCAGTTCTTC. Translated: CASRGLANEQFF.

The sample holds many counts of this clonotype. The V call is TRBV5-1, the J call TRBJ2-3; 7 bases align to TRBD1. Germline CDR1 and CDR2: SGHRS and YFSETQ. V shed 3 bases and J 1 base; nucleotides not matched to a gene: 5. The CDR3 is 15 residues long. The CDR3 region is CASSSGDRGTDTQYF. CDR3 DNA: TGCGCCAGCAGCTCCGGGGACAGAGGCACAGATACGCAGTATTTT.

This clonotype has at least ten counts. The chain is built from TRBV6-1 and TRBJ2-2; possibly TRBD1 or TRBD2 for D (5 bases each). Germline CDR1 and CDR2: MNHNS and SASEGT. The CDR3 loop spans 15 amino acids. V was shortened by 6 bases and J by 3 bases, with 14 bases between the two germline ends. The CDR3, as DNA: TGTGCCAGCAGCCCGTTGGGGACCGACACCGGGGAGCTGTTTTTT. This codes for CASSPLGTDTGELFF.

This clonotype was counted at least ten times. V gene TRBV2 combines with J gene TRBJ2-7; tentative D call: TRBD2 (5 bases). The CDR3 covers 14 residues. Germline V lookup: CDR1 SNHLY, CDR2 FYNNEI. Trimming removed 4 bases from V and 7 bases from J, with 17 bases in between. CDR3 bases: TGTGCCAGCAGTGTGCGGGTAAAGTTTGGGGAGCAGTACTTC. It specifies CASSVRVKFGEQYF.

This chain uses TRBV7-9 with TRBJ1-1; TRBD1 is a possible D gene (5 bases). V shed 5 bases and J shed 0 bases, with 13 bases lying between them. Germline V lookup: CDR1 SEHNR, CDR2 FQNEAQ (reference sequence). The CDR3 is made up of 15 amino acids. This CDR3 is CASSPTGTLNTEAFF. CDR3 in DNA: TGTGCCAGCAGCCCTACCGGGACGTTGAACACTGAAGCTTTCTTT.

V is TRBV29-1 and J is TRBJ2-4; D call uncertain. Trimming pared 5 bases from V and 3 bases from J, leaving 5 bases between. The CDR3 sequence is 11 residues long. Germline V gene lookup returns CDR1 SQVTM and CDR2 ANQGSEA. CDR3 DNA sequence: TGCAGCGTTATGGTCAAAAACATTCAGTACTTC. Protein sequence: CSVMVKNIQYF. The full variable domain, rest sourced from reference TRBV29-1 and TRBJ2-4, is SAVISQKPSRDICQRGTSLTIQCQVDSQVTMMFWYRQQPGQSLTLIATANQGSEATYESGFVIDKFPISRPNLTFSTLTVSNMSPEDSSIYLCSVMVKNIQYFGAGTRLSVL.